A selection of T cell receptor beta chains follows, all from one sample in a study of cytomegalovirus exposure and HLA in healthy donors. Here immunoSEQ multiplex PCR was the method, and the copy in TCRdb shows in-frame clones only, minus some. In the table there are about 140,000 clones, more than 70% of which are singletons. What was sequenced was PBMCs. All receptors derive from a man in his forties or fifties in good health and CMV-seronegative. The CDR3 runs from the conserved cysteine through the conserved F or W. The D gene is left open where the match is weak. Clone sizes are given selectively: once, few, many, or a class where the clone is expanded.

TRBV11-2	few	15	.	TRBJ2-7	CASSLLPGGPYEQYF	TGTGCCAGCAGCTTACTTCCAGGAGGACCCTACGAGCAGTACTTC
TRBV9	once	15	TRBD2	TRBJ2-1	CASSKGLVDYNEQFF	TGTGCCAGCAGTAAAGGACTAGTAGACTACAATGAGCAGTTCTTC
TRBV7-9	.	17	TRBD1	TRBJ1-2	CSSSGRADRGRNYGYTF	TGTTCCAGCAGCGGAAGGGCGGACAGGGGGCGAAACTATGGCTACACCTTC
TRBV5-4	.	15	.	TRBJ2-5	CASSLGPAEFGTQYF	TGTGCCAGCAGCTTGGGGCCGGCGGAATTCGGGACCCAGTACTTC
TRBV6-4	.	13	.	TRBJ1-5	CASSDSENQPQHF	TGTGCCAGCAGTGACTCTGAGAATCAGCCCCAGCATTTT
TRBV5-4	.	20	TRBD2	TRBJ2-7	CASSRGGLAGGSLLRDEQYF	TGTGCCAGCAGCCGAGGAGGGCTAGCGGGGGGCTCGTTGCTCAGGGACGAGCAGTACTTC
TRBV19	.	17	TRBD1	TRBJ1-5	CASSNSAGGAGGQPQHF	TGTGCCAGTAGTAATTCGGCAGGGGGCGCGGGTGGTCAGCCCCAGCATTTT
TRBV7-9	.	19	TRBD2	TRBJ2-7	CASSLDWGLATITNYEQYF	TGTGCCAGCAGCTTAGATTGGGGACTAGCGACTATAACAAACTACGAGCAGTACTTC
TRBV28	.	15	.	TRBJ2-4	CASETATFAKNIQYF	TGTGCCAGCGAGACAGCAACCTTCGCCAAAAACATTCAGTACTTC
TRBV14	.	12	.	TRBJ1-6	CASSQGGRLLHF	TGTGCCAGCAGCCAAGGTGGCAGGCTCCTCCACTTT
TRBV27	once	14	TRBD2	TRBJ2-1	CATCDGGDWNEQFF	TGTGCCACCTGTGACGGGGGGGACTGGAATGAGCAGTTCTTC
TRBV29-1	few	12	.	TRBJ1-4	CSSGDSNEKLFF	TGCAGCTCTGGAGACAGTAATGAAAAACTGTTTTTT
TRBV7-3	.	13	.	TRBJ2-5	CASSQGHSETQYF	TGTGCCAGCAGCCAAGGACATAGTGAGACCCAGTACTTC
TRBV5-1	few	16	TRBD1	TRBJ1-4	CASSWGTGGHDEKLFF	TGCGCCAGCAGCTGGGGAACAGGGGGCCATGATGAAAAACTGTTTTTT
TRBV16	.	19	TRBD2	TRBJ2-1	CASSQLSSGGVLAYNEQFF	TGTGCCAGCAGCCAATTGTCGAGCGGGGGGGTTCTCGCTTACAATGAGCAGTTCTTC
TRBV28	.	14	TRBD1	TRBJ2-7	CASSFSRGRYEQYF	TGTGCCAGCAGTTTTAGCAGGGGGCGCTACGAGCAGTACTTC
TRBV7-8	once	14	TRBD1	TRBJ2-7	CASRRQGGNYEQYF	TGTGCCAGCAGGCGACAGGGGGGGAACTACGAGCAGTACTTC
TRBV5-6	.	14	.	TRBJ2-7	CASSFGPQGPEQYF	TGTGCCAGCAGCTTTGGACCACAGGGCCCCGAGCAGTACTTC
TRBV6-5	.	13	.	TRBJ1-2	CASSPSGVYGYTF	TGTGCCAGCAGTCCGTCAGGGGTTTATGGCTACACCTTC
TRBV19	.	16	TRBD1	TRBJ2-1	CASTPRTGPSYNEQFF	TGTGCCAGTACTCCACGGACAGGGCCTTCCTACAATGAGCAGTTCTTC
TRBV5-1	.	14	.	TRBJ2-1	CASSPQYISNEQFF	TGCGCCAGCAGCCCGCAATACATCTCCAATGAGCAGTTCTTC
TRBV4-1	.	14	.	TRBJ2-7	CASSQGEVAYEQYF	TGCGCCAGCAGCCAAGGAGAGGTCGCCTACGAGCAGTACTTC
TRBV9	.	16	TRBD2	TRBJ2-5	CASSGLAGGLRETQYF	TGTGCCAGCAGCGGACTAGCGGGGGGCCTTCGGGAGACCCAGTACTTC
TRBV27	.	17	TRBD2	TRBJ2-2	CASSLSRDYLNTGELFF	TGTGCCAGCAGTTTAAGTAGGGACTACTTAAACACCGGGGAGCTGTTTTTT
TRBV6-5	.	15	TRBD2	TRBJ2-7	CASTASGEGVYEQYF	TGTGCCAGCACCGCTAGCGGGGAAGGGGTCTACGAGCAGTACTTC
TRBV7-2	.	17	.	TRBJ2-7	CASSLVGWGGQENEQYF	TGTGCCAGCAGCTTAGTAGGGTGGGGGGGGCAAGAGAACGAGCAGTACTTC
TRBV4-3	.	15	TRBD1	TRBJ2-7	CASSLHWTGGDEQYF	TGCGCCAGCAGCCTACACTGGACAGGGGGTGATGAGCAGTACTTC
TRBV5-6	.	15	TRBD2	TRBJ2-7	CASSSWGGVSYEQYF	TGTGCCAGCAGCTCATGGGGGGGGGTCTCCTACGAGCAGTACTTC
TRBV6-6	.	14	TRBD1	TRBJ1-1	CASSYGTGNTEAFF	TGTGCCAGCAGTTACGGGACAGGGAACACTGAAGCTTTCTTT